The count of the clone carrying this TCR beta chain is one. Its target is unknown. This sample is drawn from a study of identifying expanded T cells in peripheral blood. Study-level findings and limits: Across healthy donors, higher total template counts meant significantly greater roughly 2-week count variance.

The data were produced by immunoSEQ multiplex PCR, yet TCRdb's version contains in-frame clones alone and is incomplete. The sample has roughly 100,000 clones, 88% seen once. The CDR3 extends over 15 amino acids. The germline V and J ends were trimmed by 0 bases and 3 bases, with 12 bases remaining between them. CDR1 is MGHRA, CDR2 YSYEKL, per germline. The chain carries TRBV4-1 and TRBJ2-7; D gene unclear. Sequencing was performed on blood. The TCR comes from a person aged 18 to 75 in good health. For the CDR3, the DNA is TGCGCCAGCAGCCAAGAGTCCGGATTTAACTACGAGCAGTACTTC. This codes for CASSQESGFNYEQYF.